This T cell receptor (beta chain) was documented in a study of regulatory T cells in long-lasting Graves disease. The CDR3 consists of 13 residues. V lost 4 bases and J lost 4, with 10 bases in between. Germline-derived CDR1 and CDR2 are LGHDT and YNNKEL (reference sequence). In building TCR beta libraries, iRepertoire HTBI primers were used together with Arm-PCR of CDR3 regions. One entry per CDR3 protein results from TCRdb running MiXCR on the multiplex PCR reads. This table has about 420,000 distinct CDR3 sequences, 20% to 30% appearing once. Time point given: persistent/refractory GD, antithyroid drugs over 5 years with positive TRAb. PBMC-derived RNA was used for the TCR library.

V gene TRBV3-1 combines with J gene TRBJ2-5; no clear D gene. The TCR was taken from a female donor with Graves disease. The sequences come from peripheral blood mononuclear cells (PBMCs), collected when the disease was refractory, from a patient treated with antithyroid drugs. The CDR3 bases are TGTGCCAGCAGCCCGCCGGGTCCAGAGACCCAGTACTTC. Residues: CASSPPGPETQYF.